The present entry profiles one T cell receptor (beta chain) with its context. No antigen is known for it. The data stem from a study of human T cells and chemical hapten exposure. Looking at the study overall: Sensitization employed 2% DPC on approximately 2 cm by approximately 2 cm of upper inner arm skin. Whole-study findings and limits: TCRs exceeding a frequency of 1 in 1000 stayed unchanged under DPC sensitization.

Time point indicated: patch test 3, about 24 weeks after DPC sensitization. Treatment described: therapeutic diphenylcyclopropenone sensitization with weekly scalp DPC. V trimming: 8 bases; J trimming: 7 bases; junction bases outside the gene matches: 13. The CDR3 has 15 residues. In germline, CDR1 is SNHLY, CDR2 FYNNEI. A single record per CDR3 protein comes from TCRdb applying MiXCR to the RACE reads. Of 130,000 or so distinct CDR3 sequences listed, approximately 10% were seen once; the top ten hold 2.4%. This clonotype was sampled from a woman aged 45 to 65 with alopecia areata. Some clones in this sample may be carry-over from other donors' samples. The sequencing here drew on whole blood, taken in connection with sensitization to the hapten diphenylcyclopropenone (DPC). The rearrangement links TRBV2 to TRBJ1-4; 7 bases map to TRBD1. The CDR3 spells CASGVIGQEGEKLFF. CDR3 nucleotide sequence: TGTGCCAGCGGAGTGATAGGACAGGAGGGTGAAAAACTGTTTTTT.